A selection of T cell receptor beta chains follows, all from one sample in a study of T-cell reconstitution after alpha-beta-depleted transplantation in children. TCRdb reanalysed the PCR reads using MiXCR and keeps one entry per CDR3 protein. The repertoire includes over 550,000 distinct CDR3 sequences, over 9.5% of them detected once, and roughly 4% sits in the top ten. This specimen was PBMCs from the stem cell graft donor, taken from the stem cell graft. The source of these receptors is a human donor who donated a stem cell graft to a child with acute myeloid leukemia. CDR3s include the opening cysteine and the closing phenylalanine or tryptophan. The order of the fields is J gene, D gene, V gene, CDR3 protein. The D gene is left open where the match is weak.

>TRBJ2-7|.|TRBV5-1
CASSPNRARSYEQYF
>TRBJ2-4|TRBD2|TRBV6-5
CASSYPESGGGKNIQYF
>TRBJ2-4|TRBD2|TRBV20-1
CSARDLAGRGENIQYF
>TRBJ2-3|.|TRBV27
CASSLRRTIGDTQYF
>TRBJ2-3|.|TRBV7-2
CASSHGVDTQYF
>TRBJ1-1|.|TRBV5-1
CATKPGGRDEAFF
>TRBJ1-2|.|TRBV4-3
CASSQGMGVEYGYTF
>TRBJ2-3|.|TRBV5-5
CASSLTGSLTDTQYF
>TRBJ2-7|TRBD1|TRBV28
CASTTGSLYEQYF
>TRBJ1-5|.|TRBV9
CASSVAGHNQPQHF
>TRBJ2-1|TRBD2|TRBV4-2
CASSQVTSGRGYNEQFF
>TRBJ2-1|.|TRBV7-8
CASSFSGTGTQFF
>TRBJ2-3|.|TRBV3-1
CASSQGVRGPLSTDTQYF
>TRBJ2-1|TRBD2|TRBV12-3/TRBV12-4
CASRSSGRARLF
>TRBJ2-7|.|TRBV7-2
CASSLRSERAYEQYF
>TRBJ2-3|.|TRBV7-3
CASSLIVADTQYF
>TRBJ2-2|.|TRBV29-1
CSVIRGLTGELFF
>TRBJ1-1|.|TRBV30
CAWSVPRVGTEAFF
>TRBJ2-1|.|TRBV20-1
CSARDLSSYNEQFF
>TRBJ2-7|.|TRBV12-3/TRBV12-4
CASSSRQSYEQYF
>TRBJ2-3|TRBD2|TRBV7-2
CASSLRAGGPGDTQYF
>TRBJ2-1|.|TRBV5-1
CASSLQGEQFF
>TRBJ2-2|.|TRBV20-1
CSAVWRGNTGELFF
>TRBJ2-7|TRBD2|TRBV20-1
CSAREGSGGAGEQYF
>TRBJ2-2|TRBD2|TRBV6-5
CASSFTAGNTGELFF
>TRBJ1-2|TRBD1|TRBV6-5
CASSYTTGDGYTF
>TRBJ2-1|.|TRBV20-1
CSARPQVMRSEQFF
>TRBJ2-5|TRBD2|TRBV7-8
CASSLRTSGMGTQYF
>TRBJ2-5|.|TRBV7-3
CASSLMGMETQYF
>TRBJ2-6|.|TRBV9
CASSVEGQPRANVLTF
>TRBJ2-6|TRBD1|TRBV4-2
CASGKSGQGSSGANVLTF
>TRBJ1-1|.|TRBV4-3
CASSFVGEGTEAFF
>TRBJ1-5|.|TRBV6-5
CASSYSIHSNQPQHF
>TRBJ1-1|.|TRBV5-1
CASSGGLSPEAFF